The 17 T cell receptor beta chains in this list originate from one sample, sequenced in a study of metastatic and nonmetastatic thyroid tumors (dated by TCRdb to the early 2020s). Before undergoing thyroid surgery, none of the patients had been given any kind of treatment. Library prep was done by PCR. TCRdb shows the sequencer as Illumina HiSeq 4000. The public sequencing data were trimmed at Q25 with fastp and processed into clonotypes with MiXCR by TCRdb, which kept only in-frame beta chains. The sample profile shows about 45,000 clones; roughly 3.9% of them were found once. 7.5% to 10% of the sample is held by the ten biggest clonotypes. Sequenced: blood. These receptor sequences come from a female donor with papillary thyroid cancer or a benign thyroid nodule (not recorded which). Some clones in this sample may be carry-over from other donors' samples.

By proportion, this clone is medium-sized. CDR3 sequence (DNA): TGTGCCAGCAGTTACTCCCAAGACAGGCCGTATGGCTACACCTTC. This gives the protein CASSYSQDRPYGYTF. This sequence joins TRBV6-2 or TRBV6-3 and TRBJ1-2, with D perhaps matching TRBD1 (6 bases). The V end was cut by 0 bases, the J end by 5 bases, with 13 bases between. CDR1 is MNHEY and CDR2 is SVGEGT in the germline V gene. The CDR3 has 15 residues.

This clone was observed many times. The sample holds other DNA sequences that translate to the same CDR3. This chain joins TRBV7-3 and TRBJ2-5, with 10 bases aligning to TRBD2. The V and J ends lost 7 bases and 7 bases, in that order; junction bases with no gene match: 9. The CDR3 extends over 14 amino acids. The germline V gene has CDR1 SGHTA and CDR2 FQGTGA. CDR3 sequence: CASKLAGNQGTQYF. The CDR3 DNA reads as TGTGCCAGCAAACTAGCGGGAAACCAGGGGACCCAGTACTTC.

This clone was seen at least ten times. The chain combines TRBV4-1 with TRBJ1-2; D gene ambiguous. The germline V gene has CDR1 MGHRA and CDR2 YSYEKL. The CDR3 has 13 amino acids. V was pared by 1 base and J by 3 bases, with 6 bases between. The CDR3 nucleotides are TGCGCCAGCAGCCAAGCATCGGACTATGGCTACACCTTC. This sequence encodes CASSQASDYGYTF.

This clone was detected many times. The rearrangement uses TRBV6-4 and TRBJ2-3; 14 nucleotides match TRBD2. Germline assignment: CDR1 MRHNA and CDR2 SNTAGT. The CDR3 runs 13 residues. Losses at the gene ends were 9 bases for V and 6 bases for J; bases not matched to a gene: 2. The CDR3 nucleotides are TGTGCCAGGGGACTAGCGGGAGAGGATACGCAGTATTTT. Protein product: CARGLAGEDTQYF.

This clone was seen repeatedly, ten times or more. This chain's CDR3 is CASSFGAGDTDTQYF. As DNA, the CDR3 is TGTGCCAGCAGCTTCGGGGCTGGGGACACAGATACGCAGTATTTT. The chain uses TRBV7-2 and TRBJ2-3; D possibly uses TRBD1 or TRBD2 (5 bases each). Trimming pared 3 bases from V and 2 bases from J, leaving 12 bases between. The CDR3 consists of 15 residues. Germline CDR1 reads SGHTA; CDR2 reads FQGNSA.

This clone was counted at least ten times. The chain has TRBV5-1 and TRBJ2-3; D is uncertain. V lost 0 bases, J lost 6 bases, and 11 bases lay in between. The germline gives CDR1 SGHRS, CDR2 YFSETQ. The CDR3 sequence is 14 residues long. Written as DNA, the CDR3 is TGCGCCAGCAGCTTGGCTTCTGAATTCGATACGCAGTATTTT. Translated: CASSLASEFDTQYF. Drawing the rest from reference TRBV5-1 and TRBJ2-3, the complete variable domain is KAGVTQTPRYLIKTRGQQVTLSCSPISGHRSVSWYQQTPGQGLQFLFEYFSETQRNKGNFPGRFSGRQFSNSRSEMNVSTLELGDSALYLCASSLASEFDTQYFGPGTRLTVL.

This clone counts as medium-sized. The chain combines TRBV27 with TRBJ2-7; 9 nucleotides align to TRBD1. V dropped 4 bases and J dropped 3; count of bases not matched to a gene: 7. Germline assignment: CDR1 MNHEY and CDR2 SMNVEV (reference sequence). The CDR3 runs 15 residues. CDR3 sequence: CASSSERTGDYEQYF. The CDR3 coding sequence is TGTGCCAGCAGTTCCGAGAGGACAGGGGACTACGAGCAGTACTTC.

This clone was seen many times. The rearrangement uses TRBV2 and TRBJ2-3, with 11 bases identical to TRBD2. This CDR3 is 13 amino acids long. CDR1 SNHLY and CDR2 FYNNEI come from the germline V gene. V was pared by 7 bases and J by 5 bases, with 2 bases of the junction left unmatched. DNA of the CDR3: TGTGCCAGCAAACTAGCGGGAGTAGATACGCAGTATTTT. Translation: CASKLAGVDTQYF.

There are many counts of this clone. The rearrangement links TRBV5-1 to TRBJ2-1, with TRBD2 matching over 10 bases. Germline assignment: CDR1 SGHRS and CDR2 YFSETQ. Trimming cost V 4 bases and J 10 bases; bases outside gene matches: 20. The CDR3 is 18 residues long. Here the CDR3 DNA reads TGCGCCAGCAGCCGGGGTTCCGGGACTAGCGCGGGGAAGGAAGAGCAGTTCTTC. Protein: CASSRGSGTSAGKEEQFF.

This clone came up many times. The V and J genes are TRBV9 and TRBJ2-1; tentative D call: TRBD2 (6 bases). From germline, CDR1 is SGDLS and CDR2 YYNGEE. The CDR3 extends over 16 amino acids. V lost 2 bases and J lost 0, with 12 bases in between. CDR3 in DNA: TGTGCCAGCAGCGTCACCGGGAGTATCTCCTACAATGAGCAGTTCTTC. Residues: CASSVTGSISYNEQFF.

CDR3 sequence reads: CASSIGSTVGYTF. CDR3 DNA sequence: TGTGCCAGTAGTATAGGGTCAACAGTCGGCTACACCTTC. V and J are TRBV19 and TRBJ1-2; no clear D gene. Between the trimmed V and J ends, which lost 1 base and 8 bases, there was a span of 11 bases. The CDR3 runs to 13 residues. The germline V gene encodes CDR1 LNHDA and CDR2 SQIVND (reference sequence).

This chain uses TRBV6-1 with TRBJ2-7; TRBD2 might be the D (6 bases). The CDR3 sequence is 14 residues long. CDR1 and CDR2 (germline): MNHNS, SASEGT. V was shortened by 3 bases and J by 3 bases, with 12 bases between the two germline ends. The CDR3 sequence is CASSDRGKNYEQYF. The CDR3 DNA reads TGTGCCAGCAGTGACCGGGGGAAGAACTACGAGCAGTACTTC.

Relative to its sample, this clone is medium-sized. This chain connects TRBV6-1 to TRBJ2-1, with 11 bases identical to TRBD2. CDR1 and CDR2 (germline): MNHNS, SASEGT. The CDR3 length is 14 residues. The J segment lost 7 bases and the V segment lost 6 bases, leaving 5 bases of the junction unmatched. CDR3 amino acids: CASSPVAGGNEQFF. The CDR3 region has the DNA TGTGCCAGCAGCCCCGTAGCGGGGGGGAATGAGCAGTTCTTC.

This clone was observed at least ten times. V and J are TRBV20-1 and TRBJ2-3, with 8 bases that match TRBD2. Germline V gene lookup returns CDR1 DFQATT and CDR2 SNEGSKA (reference sequence). This CDR3 is 17 amino acids long. Trimming took 7 bases from V and 2 from J; bases not matched to a gene: 17. The CDR3 coding sequence is TGCAGTGTTTTCGCCCCACTAGCGGCGGAAAACACAGATACGCAGTATTTT. Its protein is CSVFAPLAAENTDTQYF.

This clone was found a few times. One junction end does not reproduce the germline sequence, and a read error may be involved. This CDR3 is also generated by other DNA sequences in the sample. The genes are TRBV27 and TRBJ1-2; no clear D. The CDR3 runs 14 residues. Germline values: CDR1 MNHEY, CDR2 SMNVEV (reference sequence). The chain's CDR3 is CASSLTGPGYGYTF. As DNA, the CDR3 is TGCGCCAGCAGTTTAACCGGACCGGGATATGGCTACACCTTC.

There are a few counts of this clone. It may be a read error: a sequence one base away is much more abundant. V usage is TRBV3-1 and J usage is TRBJ2-5; D is uncertain. CDR3 size: 17 residues. The germline gives CDR1 LGHDT, CDR2 YNNKEL (reference sequence). CDR3 region: CASSPASQTLAQEAQYF. Here the CDR3 DNA reads TGTGCCAGCAGCCCCGCCTCCCAGACTCTCGCCCAAGAGGCCCAGTACTTC.

In this sample, this clone turned up once. The CDR3 does not end in the conserved phenylalanine or tryptophan, so this is likely a read error. The DNA is left out, because the CDR3 cannot be placed on it with certainty; the CDR3 is given as TCRdb lists it. V gene TRBV27 combines with J gene TRBJ2-7. The length of the CDR3 is 11 amino acids, counting both ends. Germline CDR1 MNHEY, CDR2 SMNVEV (reference sequence). The CDR3 sequence is CASTFDYEQSL.